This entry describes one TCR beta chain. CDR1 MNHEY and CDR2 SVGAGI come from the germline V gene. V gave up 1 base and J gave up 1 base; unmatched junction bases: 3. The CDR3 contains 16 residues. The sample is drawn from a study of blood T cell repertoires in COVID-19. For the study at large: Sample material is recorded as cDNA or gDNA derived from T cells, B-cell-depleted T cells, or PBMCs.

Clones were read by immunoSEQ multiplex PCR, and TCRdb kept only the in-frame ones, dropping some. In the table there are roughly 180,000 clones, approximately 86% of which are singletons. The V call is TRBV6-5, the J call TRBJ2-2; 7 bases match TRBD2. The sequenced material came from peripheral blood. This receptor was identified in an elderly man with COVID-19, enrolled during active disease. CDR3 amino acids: CASSYFPGGNTGELFF. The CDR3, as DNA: TGTGCCAGCAGTTACTTCCCGGGGGGGAACACCGGGGAGCTGTTTTTT.